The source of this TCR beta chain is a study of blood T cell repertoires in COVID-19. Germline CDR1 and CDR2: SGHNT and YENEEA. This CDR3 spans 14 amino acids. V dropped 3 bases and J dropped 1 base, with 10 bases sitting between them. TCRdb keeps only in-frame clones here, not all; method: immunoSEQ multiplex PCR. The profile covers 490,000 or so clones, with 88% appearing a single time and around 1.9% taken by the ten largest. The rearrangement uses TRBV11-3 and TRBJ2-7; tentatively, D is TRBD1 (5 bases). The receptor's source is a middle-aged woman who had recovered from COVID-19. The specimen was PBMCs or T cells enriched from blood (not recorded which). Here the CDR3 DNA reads TGTGCCAGCAGCTTTGGCCAGGGATCCTACGAGCAGTACTTC. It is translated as CASSFGQGSYEQYF.